These 14 T cell receptor beta chains were all obtained from the same sample, sequenced in a study of T cell repertoires in cytomegalovirus infection. TCRdb reprocessed the reads via MiXCR and lists one record per CDR3 protein. The data contain 560,000 or so distinct CDR3 sequences, more than 15% of them singletons. Sequencing used CD8+ T cells from PBMCs. These receptors were taken from a human donor in good health (CMV status not recorded). Some clones in this sample may be carry-over from other donors' samples.

The CDR3 reads CATSPDRGLTEAFF. The CDR3 DNA sequence: TGTGCCACCTCCCCGGACAGGGGGCTCACTGAAGCTTTCTTT. The V and J genes are TRBV12-3 or TRBV12-4 and TRBJ1-1, with 11 bases that match TRBD1. Losses at the gene ends were 10 bases for V and 4 bases for J; bases not matched to a gene: 8. This CDR3 has 14 amino acids.

The chain is built from TRBV4-1 and TRBJ2-5; no definite D call. CDR3 length: 16 residues. Germline V CDR1 and CDR2: MGHRA, YSYEKL. Trimming shortened V by 5 bases and J by 2 bases, and 18 bases separated the two germline ends. CDR3 in DNA: TGCGCCAGCAGCTACTACTTCGTGGCAGGACAAGAGACCCAGTACTTC. Its translation is CASSYYFVAGQETQYF.

This sequence joins TRBV14 and TRBJ2-3; D gene uncertain. Germline CDR1 and CDR2: SGHDN and FVKESK. Trimming removed 3 bases from V and 1 base from J, with 5 bases in between. CDR3 length: 13 amino acids. The DNA for the CDR3 is TGTGCCAGCAGCCAGCCCGGCACAGATACGCAGTATTTT. It is translated as CASSQPGTDTQYF.

This clonotype has a handful of counts. At one end the junction does not follow the germline gene, possibly because of a read error. The CDR3 protein is CASSQGLAGGVTNTQYF. In nucleotides, the CDR3 is TGTGCCAGCAGCCAAGGCCTAGCGGGGGGGGTCACAAATACGCAGTATTTT. V is TRBV4-2 and J is TRBJ2-3; the match to TRBD2 covers 12 bases. This CDR3 is built from 17 residues. Germline CDR1 LGHNA, CDR2 YNFKEQ.

Only a few counts were recorded for this clonotype. This chain uses TRBV6-6 with TRBJ2-1; 9 bases line up with TRBD2. V lost 2 bases and J lost 2; bases outside the gene matches: 16. The CDR3 extends over 20 amino acids. Germline values: CDR1 MNHNY, CDR2 SVGAGI (reference sequence). CDR3 coding DNA: TGTGCCAGCAGTTACCCCAGACTAGCGGAACCACCACCAACCTACAATGAGCAGTTCTTC. Amino acid sequence: CASSYPRLAEPPPTYNEQFF.

This clonotype has a handful of counts. The chain combines TRBV3-1 with TRBJ2-1; D gene uncertain. Germline lookup yields CDR1 LGHDT and CDR2 YNNKEL (reference sequence). V was cut by 1 base and J by 2 bases, with 9 bases left in between. The CDR3 length is 15 residues. The CDR3 region is CASSQVLGAYNEQFF. The CDR3 DNA is TGTGCCAGCAGCCAAGTCCTCGGAGCCTACAATGAGCAGTTCTTC.

The chain carries TRBV12-3 or TRBV12-4 and TRBJ2-1, with 9 bases fitting TRBD1. The junction had 13 bases not matched to a gene; V was cut back by 6 bases and J by 7 bases. The CDR3 has 16 residues. CDR3 DNA sequence: TGTGCCAGCAGCGATTCCCGGGACAGGGAATCTAATGAGCAGTTCTTC. It codes for CASSDSRDRESNEQFF.

In regard to this clonotype: This may stem from a read error, because a much larger clone lies one nucleotide away. V and J are TRBV4-1 and TRBJ2-1; TRBD2 might be the D (6 bases). This CDR3 region has 14 residues. Germline V lookup: CDR1 MGHRA, CDR2 YSYEKL. V lost 8 bases and J 5 bases, leaving 16 bases between the germline ends. In DNA, the CDR3 is TGCGCCAGCGGGAGCGGAAGCGGGCACAATGAGCAGTTCTTC. Its protein is CASGSGSGHNEQFF.

The sample holds a few counts of this clonotype. The chain links TRBV27 to TRBJ2-6, with D perhaps being TRBD1 or TRBD2 (6 bases each). The CDR3 covers 18 residues. Germline CDR1 MNHEY, CDR2 SMNVEV (reference sequence). The V end was cut by 0 bases, the J end by 0 bases, with 12 bases between. CDR3 amino acids: CASSLSWGAFSGANVLTF. For the CDR3, the DNA is TGTGCCAGCAGTTTATCGTGGGGGGCTTTCTCTGGGGCCAACGTCCTGACTTTC.

This clonotype was seen more than once but under ten times. This chain links TRBV24-1 with TRBJ2-3, with 12 bases matching TRBD1. The germline V gene encodes CDR1 KGHDR and CDR2 SFDVKD. The length of the CDR3 is 17 residues. Losses at the gene ends were 4 bases for V and 4 bases for J; bases not matched to a gene: 8. As DNA, the CDR3 is TGTGCCACCAGTGACCCGGCGGGACAGGGGGCTTCAGATACGCAGTATTTT. This gives the protein CATSDPAGQGASDTQYF.

In its sample, this clonotype was seen once. The genes are TRBV20-1 and TRBJ2-2, with D perhaps given as TRBD1 or TRBD2 (5 bases each). The CDR3 has 15 residues. The ends were cut back, 0 bases at V and 9 bases at J, with 17 bases in the middle. The V gene's germline CDR1 is DFQATT and CDR2 SNEGSKA (reference sequence). This chain's CDR3 is CSARERGRGTRELFF. CDR3 nucleotides: TGCAGTGCTAGAGAGAGGGGTCGGGGAACCAGGGAGCTGTTTTTT.

Many counts were recorded for this clonotype. The J gene is TRBJ1-5, the V gene TRBV27, with D maybe TRBD1 (6 bases). Germline CDR1 reads MNHEY; CDR2 reads SMNVEV (reference sequence). The V gene lost 6 bases and the J gene lost 7 bases, with 16 bases spanning the gap. This CDR3 is 14 amino acids long. This CDR3 reads CASSPSGHTQPQHF. CDR3 nucleotide sequence: TGTGCCAGCAGCCCATCGGGACATACCCAGCCCCAGCATTTT.

Ten or more counts support this clonotype. This chain joins TRBV7-9 and TRBJ1-4; 10 bases are shared with TRBD1. With V trimmed by 4 bases and J by 5 bases, 10 bases remained unmatched. CDR3 size: 17 residues. CDR1 SEHNR and CDR2 FQNEAQ come from the germline V gene (reference sequence). CDR3 in DNA: TGTGCCAGCAGCTCCGGGACAGGGGCAATCCCGAATGAAAAACTGTTTTTT. This sequence encodes CASSSGTGAIPNEKLFF.

At least ten counts were recorded for this clonotype. The CDR3, as DNA: TGTGCCAGCACCTCGGGACAGCAAGAGACCCAGTACTTC. Protein product: CASTSGQQETQYF. V and J are TRBV28 and TRBJ2-5, with 7 bases matching TRBD1. Germline-derived CDR1 and CDR2 are MDHEN and SYDVKM. V lost 7 bases, J lost 2 bases, and 4 bases stayed unmatched. This CDR3 has 13 residues.